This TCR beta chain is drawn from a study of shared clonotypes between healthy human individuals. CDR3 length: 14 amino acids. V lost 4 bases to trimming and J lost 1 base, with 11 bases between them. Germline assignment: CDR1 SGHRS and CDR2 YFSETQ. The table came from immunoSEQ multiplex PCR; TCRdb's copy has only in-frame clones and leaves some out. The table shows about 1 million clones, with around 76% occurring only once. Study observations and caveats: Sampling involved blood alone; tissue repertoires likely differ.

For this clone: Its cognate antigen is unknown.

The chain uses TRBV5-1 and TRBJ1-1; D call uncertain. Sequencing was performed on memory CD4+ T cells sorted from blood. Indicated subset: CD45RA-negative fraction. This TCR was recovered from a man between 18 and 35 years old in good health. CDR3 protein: CASSQLGSNTEAFF. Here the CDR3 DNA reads TGCGCCAGCAGCCAACTAGGGTCGAACACTGAAGCTTTCTTT.